This T cell receptor (beta chain) originates from a study of T-cell memory formation after mild COVID-19. Overall study context: The two donors had largely donor-specific TCR clusters.

The CDR3 is 15 residues long. Germline V gives CDR1 SGHAT, CDR2 FQNNGV. Trimming pared 5 bases from V and 2 bases from J, leaving 12 bases between. A few counts support this clonotype. TCRdb re-called the 5' RACE reads through MiXCR, storing one row per CDR3 protein. Counted here are roughly 99,000 distinct CDR3 sequences, about an eighth occurring once; the ten biggest clones make up roughly 40%. The TCR originated in a young man who had mild COVID-19 (a few samples of this study predate the infection). Cell type and time point are not known. The V gene is TRBV11-2, the J gene TRBJ2-2, with D perhaps TRBD2 (6 bases). Sequences were obtained from PBMCs or a T cell subset sorted from them (not recorded which). The CDR3 region is CASSEGTLNTGELFF. The DNA of the CDR3 is TGTGCCAGCAGCGAGGGGACTCTCAACACCGGGGAGCTGTTTTTT.